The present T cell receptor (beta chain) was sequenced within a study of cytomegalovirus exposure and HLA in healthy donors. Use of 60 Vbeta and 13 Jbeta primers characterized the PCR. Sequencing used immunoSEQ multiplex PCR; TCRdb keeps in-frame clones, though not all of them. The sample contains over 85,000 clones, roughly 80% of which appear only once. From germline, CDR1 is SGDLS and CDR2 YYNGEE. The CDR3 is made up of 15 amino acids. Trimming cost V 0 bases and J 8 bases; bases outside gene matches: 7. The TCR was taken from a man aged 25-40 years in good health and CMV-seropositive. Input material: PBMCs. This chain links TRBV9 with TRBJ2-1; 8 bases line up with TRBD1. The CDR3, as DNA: TGTGCCAGCAGCGTAGGGCAGGGGGCTCTATATGAGCAGTTCTTC. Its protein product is CASSVGQGALYEQFF.